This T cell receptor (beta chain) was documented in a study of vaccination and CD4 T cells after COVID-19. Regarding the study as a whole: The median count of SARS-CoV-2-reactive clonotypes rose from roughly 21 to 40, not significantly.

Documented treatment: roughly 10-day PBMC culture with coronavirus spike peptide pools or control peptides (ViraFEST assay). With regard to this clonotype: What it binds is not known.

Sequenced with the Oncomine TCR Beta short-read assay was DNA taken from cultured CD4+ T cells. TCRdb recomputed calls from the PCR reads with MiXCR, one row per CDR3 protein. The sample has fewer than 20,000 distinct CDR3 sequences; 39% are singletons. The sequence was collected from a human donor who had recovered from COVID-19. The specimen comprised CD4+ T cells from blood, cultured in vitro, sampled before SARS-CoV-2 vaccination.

This CDR3 is CAISEYYEQYF. The CDR3 DNA sequence: TGTGCCATCAGTGAGTACTACGAGCAGTACTTC. This chain uses TRBV10-3 with TRBJ2-7, with no clear D. The CDR3 is made up of 11 amino acids. CDR1 and CDR2 from the germline V gene are ENHRY and SYGVKD. V gave up 1 base and J gave up 3 bases, with 1 base separating them.